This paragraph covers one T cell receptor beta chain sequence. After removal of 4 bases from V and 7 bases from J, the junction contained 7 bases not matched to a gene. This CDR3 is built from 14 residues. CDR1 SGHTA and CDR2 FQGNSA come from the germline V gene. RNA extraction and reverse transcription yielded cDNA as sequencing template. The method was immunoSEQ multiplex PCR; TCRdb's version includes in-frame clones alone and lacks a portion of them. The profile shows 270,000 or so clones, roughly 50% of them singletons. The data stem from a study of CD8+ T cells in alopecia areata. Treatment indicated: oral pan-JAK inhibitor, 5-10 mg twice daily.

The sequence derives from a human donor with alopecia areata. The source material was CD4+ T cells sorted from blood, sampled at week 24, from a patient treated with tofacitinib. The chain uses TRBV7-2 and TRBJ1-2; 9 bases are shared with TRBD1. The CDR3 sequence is CASSSTGGGGGYTF. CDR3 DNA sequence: TGTGCCAGCAGCTCCACAGGGGGCGGCGGTGGCTACACCTTC.